This T cell receptor beta chain was sequenced during a study of T-cell memory formation after mild COVID-19. The wider study: There were largely donor-specific TCR clusters.

The TCR alpha and TCR beta cDNA libraries, bearing sample barcodes and UMIs, were generated by 5'RACE using constant-segment primers. TCRdb ran MiXCR on the 5' RACE reads and lists one entry per CDR3 protein. The sample includes 45,000 to 65,000 distinct CDR3 sequences, over 9% seen only once; the top ten take 10% to 15%. This clonotype was observed at least ten times. Germline V lookup: CDR1 DFQATT, CDR2 SNEGSKA (reference sequence). This CDR3 is 12 amino acids long. The specimen was PBMCs or a T cell subset sorted from them (not recorded which). This TCR came from an adult woman who had mild COVID-19 (a few samples of this study predate the infection). Cell type and time point are not known. The J gene is TRBJ2-5, the V gene TRBV20-1, with D perhaps matching TRBD2 (5 bases). This CDR3 reads CSPTAAGETQYF. Written as DNA, the CDR3 is TGCAGCCCTACAGCGGCGGGAGAGACCCAGTACTTC.